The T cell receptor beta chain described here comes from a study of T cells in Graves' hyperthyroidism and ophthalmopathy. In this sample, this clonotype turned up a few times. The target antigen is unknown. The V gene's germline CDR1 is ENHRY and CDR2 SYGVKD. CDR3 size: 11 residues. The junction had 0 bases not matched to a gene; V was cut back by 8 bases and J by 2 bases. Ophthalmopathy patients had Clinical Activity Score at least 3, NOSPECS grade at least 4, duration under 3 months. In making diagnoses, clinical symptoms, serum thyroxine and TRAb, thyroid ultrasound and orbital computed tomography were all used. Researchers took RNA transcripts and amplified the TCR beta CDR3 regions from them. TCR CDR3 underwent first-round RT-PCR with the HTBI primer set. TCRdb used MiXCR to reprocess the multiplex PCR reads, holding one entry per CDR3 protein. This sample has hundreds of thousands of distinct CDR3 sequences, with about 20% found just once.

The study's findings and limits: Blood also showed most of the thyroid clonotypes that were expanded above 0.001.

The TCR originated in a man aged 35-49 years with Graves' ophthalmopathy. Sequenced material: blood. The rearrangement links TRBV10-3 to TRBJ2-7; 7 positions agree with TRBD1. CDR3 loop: CAIGQAYEQYF. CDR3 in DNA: TGTGCCATCGGACAGGCCTACGAGCAGTACTTC.